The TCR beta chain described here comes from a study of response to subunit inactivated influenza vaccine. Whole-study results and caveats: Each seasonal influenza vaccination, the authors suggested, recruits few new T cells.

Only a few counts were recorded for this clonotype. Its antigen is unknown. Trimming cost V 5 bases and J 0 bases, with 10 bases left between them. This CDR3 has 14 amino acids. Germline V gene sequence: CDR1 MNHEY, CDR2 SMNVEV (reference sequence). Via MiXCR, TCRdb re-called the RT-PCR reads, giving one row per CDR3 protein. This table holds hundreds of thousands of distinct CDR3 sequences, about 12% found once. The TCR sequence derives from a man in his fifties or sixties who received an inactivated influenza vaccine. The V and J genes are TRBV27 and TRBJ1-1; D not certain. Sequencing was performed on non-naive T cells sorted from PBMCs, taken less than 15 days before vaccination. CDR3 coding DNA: TGTGCCAGCAGTACTCAGGAATTGAACACTGAAGCTTTCTTT. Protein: CASSTQELNTEAFF.